Reported below is one T cell receptor beta chain. Its specificity is unknown. Repertoires were generated with immunoSEQ multiplex PCR, while TCRdb's copy carries only in-frame clones and drops some. In the table there are about a million clones, 76% of which are singletons. CDR3 length equals 19 residues. Germline values: CDR1 SEHNR, CDR2 FQNEAQ (reference sequence). Germline trimming cut 1 base from V and 5 bases from J; bases unmatched to any gene: 18. This entry belongs to a study of shared clonotypes between healthy human individuals. Study conclusions and caveats: Read depth was anticipated to influence clonotype sharing among donors.

Sequencing was done on a sample of memory CD4+ T cells sorted from blood. Subset indicated: CD45RA-negative fraction. This receptor was identified in a man in his late teens or twenties in good health. The V and J genes are TRBV7-9 and TRBJ2-5, with 8 bases fitting TRBD2. The CDR3 is CASSLGVNGRALYGETQYF. The CDR3 coding sequence is TGTGCCAGCAGCTTAGGGGTTAACGGGAGGGCCCTGTACGGCGAGACCCAGTACTTC. Looking up the rest from reference TRBV7-9 and TRBJ2-5 gives the full variable domain: DTGVSQNPRHKITKRGQNVTFRCDPISEHNRLYWYRQTLGQGPEFLTYFQNEAQLEKSRLLSDRFSAERPKGSFSTLEIQRTEQGDSAMYLCASSLGVNGRALYGETQYFGPGTRLLVL.